This TCR beta chain was sequenced for a study of CD8 T cells in ankylosing spondylitis. TCRdb fed the 5' RACE reads into MiXCR, producing one record per CDR3 protein. The data show around 100,000 distinct CDR3 sequences, with around 8.5% seen just once and about 31% held by the top ten. Germline CDR1 reads SGHNT; CDR2 reads YYREEE (reference sequence). The CDR3 runs 16 residues. V shed 0 bases and J shed 4 bases, with 16 bases lying between them. As to this clonotype: The antigen remains undetermined.

Points from the study as a whole: Disease-linked clones displayed a CD8+ phenotype and appeared relatively rarely in peripheral blood. It appeared that ankylosing spondylitis blood was characterized by a TCR beta motif of under ten highly homologous variants.

The sample taken for sequencing was blood, either unsorted or a sorted T cell fraction (not recorded which). This TCR was sampled from a male donor with ankylosing spondylitis. This chain joins TRBV5-4 and TRBJ1-1, with TRBD1 as a possible D gene (5 bases). This CDR3 is CASSLEVEGSRTEAFF. The CDR3 coding sequence is TGTGCCAGCAGCTTGGAGGTAGAGGGGTCGCGCACTGAAGCTTTCTTT. Supplemented by reference TRBV5-4 and TRBJ1-1, the full variable domain reads ETGVTQSPTHLIKTRGQQVTLRCSSQSGHNTVSWYQQALGQGPQFIFQYYREEENGRGNFPPRFSGLQFPNYSSELNVNALELDDSALYLCASSLEVEGSRTEAFFGQGTRLTVV.